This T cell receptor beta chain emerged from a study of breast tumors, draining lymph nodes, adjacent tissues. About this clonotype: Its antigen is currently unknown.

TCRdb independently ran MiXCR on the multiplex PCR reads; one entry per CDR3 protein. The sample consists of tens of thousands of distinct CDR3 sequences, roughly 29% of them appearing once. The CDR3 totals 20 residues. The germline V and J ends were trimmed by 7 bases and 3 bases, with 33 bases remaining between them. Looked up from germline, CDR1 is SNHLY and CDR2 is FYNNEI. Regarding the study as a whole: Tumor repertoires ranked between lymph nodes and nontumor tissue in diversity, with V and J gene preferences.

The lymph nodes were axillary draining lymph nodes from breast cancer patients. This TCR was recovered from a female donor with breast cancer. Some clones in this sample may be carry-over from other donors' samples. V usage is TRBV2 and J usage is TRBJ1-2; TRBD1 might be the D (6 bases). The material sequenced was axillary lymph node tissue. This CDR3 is CASNGAGEGGGDTTHYGYTF. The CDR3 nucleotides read TGTGCCAGCAATGGAGCGGGAGAAGGAGGCGGGGACACAACCCACTATGGCTACACCTTC.